Listed below are T cell receptor beta chains from one sample, sequenced in a study of cytomegalovirus exposure and HLA in healthy donors. Clones were read by immunoSEQ multiplex PCR, and TCRdb kept only the in-frame ones, dropping some. The sample has about 89,000 clones, about 80% seen once. The sequenced sample was PBMCs. The receptors were sampled from a male donor in good health and CMV-seronegative. Both conserved end residues are part of each CDR3. A D gene is named only where the DNA matches it firmly. Size is stated for part of the rows, as once, few or many counts, or as a class when the clone is expanded.

TRBJ2-3 | - | TRBV4-1 | - | CASSQDVVTDTQYF | TGCGCCAGCAGCCAAGATGTAGTCACAGATACGCAGTATTTT
TRBJ1-2 | TRBD1 | TRBV6-5 | - | CASSPQGADGYTF | TGTGCCAGCAGTCCTCAGGGGGCGGATGGCTACACCTTC
TRBJ1-5 | - | TRBV28 | - | CASSLGLLALQYSNQPQHF | TGTGCCAGCAGTTTAGGTCTTTTGGCCCTCCAATATAGCAATCAGCCCCAGCATTTT
TRBJ2-4 | - | TRBV19 | - | CASMTSRTSRGNIQYF | TGTGCCAGTATGACTAGTAGAACTAGCCGGGGAAACATTCAGTACTTC
TRBJ1-1 | - | TRBV6-1 | - | CASSEITGVAEAFF | TGTGCCAGCAGTGAAATTACAGGCGTCGCTGAAGCTTTCTTT
TRBJ1-5 | - | TRBV19 | once | CASSMLDSDPDQPQHF | TGTGCCAGTAGTATGTTGGACAGCGACCCGGATCAGCCCCAGCATTTT
TRBJ2-5 | - | TRBV9 | - | CASSVEPGHGETQYF | TGTGCCAGCAGCGTGGAACCGGGACACGGGGAGACCCAGTACTTC
TRBJ2-7 | TRBD1 | TRBV4-3 | - | CASSQLDGRTTGDYEQYF | TGCGCCAGCAGCCAATTAGATGGTAGGACGACAGGGGACTACGAGCAGTACTTC
TRBJ1-1 | - | TRBV18 | - | CASSWQGNTEAFF | TGTGCCAGCTCTTGGCAGGGGAACACTGAAGCTTTCTTT
TRBJ1-2 | TRBD1 | TRBV6-1 | few | CASSDRGQGFDGYTF | TGTGCCAGCAGTGATAGGGGACAGGGGTTTGATGGCTACACCTTC
TRBJ1-2 | - | TRBV5-1 | once | CASSSSSSAVGGYTF | TGCGCCAGCAGCTCCTCCTCCAGCGCAGTAGGAGGCTACACCTTC
TRBJ1-1 | - | TRBV7-6 | - | CVSSLGTAYTEAFF | TGTGTCAGCAGCTTAGGTACTGCCTACACTGAAGCTTTCTTT
TRBJ1-2 | TRBD1 | TRBV14 | - | CASSYKTGGFAYTF | TGTGCCAGCAGCTATAAAACAGGGGGCTTCGCCTACACCTTC
TRBJ1-4 | - | TRBV7-2 | few | CASSLPQPGDEKLFF | TGTGCCAGCAGCTTACCCCAGCCGGGGGATGAAAAACTGTTTTTT
TRBJ1-4 | - | TRBV5-4 | - | CASREDAGGYEKLFF | TGTGCCAGCAGGGAGGACGCCGGCGGGTATGAAAAACTGTTTTTT
TRBJ1-1 | - | TRBV7-9 | - | CASSYTDEAFF | TGTGCCAGCAGTTACACAGATGAAGCTTTCTTT
TRBJ2-1 | - | TRBV7-2 | - | CASSPTSHSNEQFF | TGTGCCAGCAGTCCAACTTCTCACTCCAATGAGCAGTTCTTC
TRBJ2-6 | - | TRBV7-9 | - | CASSHLYGSGANVLTF | TGTGCCAGCAGCCACCTCTATGGCTCTGGGGCCAACGTCCTGACTTTC
TRBJ1-2 | - | TRBV28 | once | CASSPYTGTQTGGYTF | TGTGCCAGCAGCCCTTACACCGGGACTCAGACCGGAGGCTACACCTTC
TRBJ1-2 | TRBD1 | TRBV6-5 | - | CASRSTLGQSYGYTF | TGTGCCAGCCGATCGACCCTGGGACAGAGCTATGGCTACACCTTC
TRBJ1-1 | - | TRBV7-9 | - | CASSLAFRSEAFF | TGTGCCAGCAGCTTAGCGTTCCGGAGCGAAGCTTTCTTT
TRBJ1-1 | - | TRBV6-4 | - | CASSEQGNTEAFF | TGTGCCAGCAGTGAACAGGGAAACACTGAAGCTTTCTTT
TRBJ1-4 | TRBD1 | TRBV2 | once | CASSGQGLSNEKLFF | TGTGCCAGCAGTGGACAGGGTTTATCTAATGAAAAACTGTTTTTT
TRBJ1-5 | TRBD1 | TRBV6-5 | - | CASSSGQAGRQPQHF | TGTGCCAGCAGTTCCGGACAGGCAGGGCGTCAGCCCCAGCATTTT